The rows below give T cell receptor beta chains drawn from one sample of a study of T cell clonotyping in hematopoietic cell transplantation. TCRdb's copy holds only in-frame clones and misses some; the assay was immunoSEQ multiplex PCR. This sample has about 41,000 clones; roughly 80% occur once, and the top ten carry approximately 5.3%. Material: peripheral blood mononuclear cells, obtained before stem cell transplant. The origin of the receptors is a man between 60 and 70 years old with myelodysplastic syndrome. Some clones in this sample may be carry-over from other donors' samples. CDR3s leave out the opening cysteine and the closing phenylalanine or tryptophan.

j_call: TRBJ2-3; v_call: TRBV6-5; cdr3_aa: ASRSHTDTQY
j_call: TRBJ1-2; v_call: TRBV6-6; cdr3_aa: ASTFDVAYGYT
j_call: TRBJ1-1; v_call: TRBV7-9; cdr3_aa: ASSHGQRVEAF
j_call: TRBJ1-1; v_call: TRBV5-1; cdr3_aa: ASSQLPGTVNTEAF
j_call: TRBJ2-2; v_call: TRBV19; cdr3_aa: ASSIVSGTRRTGELF
j_call: TRBJ2-7; v_call: TRBV10-3; cdr3_aa: AIRLDREQY
j_call: TRBJ2-7; v_call: TRBV28; cdr3_aa: ASSETGITGQY
j_call: TRBJ2-4; v_call: TRBV19; cdr3_aa: ASSNRGARLIAKNIQY
j_call: TRBJ1-1; v_call: TRBV27; cdr3_aa: ASKQTGLNTEAF
j_call: TRBJ2-7; v_call: TRBV4-1; cdr3_aa: ASSQDPGGRWEQY
j_call: TRBJ1-4; v_call: TRBV6-5; cdr3_aa: ASSYSVLGGVEKLF
j_call: TRBJ1-6; v_call: TRBV7-8; cdr3_aa: ASRFTGSSPLH
j_call: TRBJ2-5; v_call: TRBV2; cdr3_aa: ASSYGPGALGQETQY
j_call: TRBJ1-5; v_call: TRBV5-8; cdr3_aa: ASSLEGGQPQH
j_call: TRBJ1-2; v_call: TRBV5-6; cdr3_aa: ASSRLTGDGSGYT
j_call: TRBJ1-3; v_call: TRBV27; cdr3_aa: ASSPLIGNTIY
j_call: TRBJ2-7; v_call: TRBV9; cdr3_aa: ASSAGTSGYEQY
j_call: TRBJ1-2; v_call: TRBV2; cdr3_aa: ASSGSDYGYT